This T cell receptor beta chain originates from a study of neoadjuvant anti-PD-1 for oral cavity cancer. Regarding the study as a whole: After neoadjuvant nivolumab, PBMC T cell clonality was significantly higher in non-responders than responders.

Remarks on this clone: Antigen unknown. Other DNA sequences in the same sample also yield this CDR3.

Trimming cost V 6 bases and J 6 bases, with 8 bases left between them. The CDR3 consists of 11 residues. Germline loops: CDR1 MDHEN, CDR2 SYDVKM. Measured with immunoSEQ multiplex PCR; TCRdb has only the in-frame clones, and not every one. The sample shows tens of thousands of clones, 79% of them seen only once. The sequencing here drew on PBMCs, taken before nivolumab (anti-PD-1) treatment. This receptor was taken from a person between 40 and 85 years old with oral cavity squamous cell carcinoma. This sequence joins TRBV28 and TRBJ1-1; unclear D gene. CDR3 sequence (DNA): TGTGCCAGCAGGGGTCGCCCTGAAGCTTTCTTT. Translated, it gives CASRGRPEAFF.